The entry below gives a single TCR beta chain sequence along with its context. The data belong to a study of control samples from healthy donors and cancer patients. Germline CDR1 is LGHDT and CDR2 is YNNKEL (reference sequence). There are 19 residues in the CDR3. Between the trimmed V and J ends, which lost 5 bases and 5 bases, there was a span of 30 bases. Here immunoSEQ multiplex PCR was the method, and the copy in TCRdb shows in-frame clones only, minus some. The sample carries about 110,000 clones, around four fifths recorded once. V gene TRBV3-1 (or the pseudogene TRBV3-2) combines with J gene TRBJ1-2; TRBD1 might be the D (5 bases). The sequence derives from a man aged 18 to 30 in good health. Sequenced input: blood. The CDR3 nucleotides read TGTGCCAGCAGCAAACGTACAATCCCCCGGGACTCCGATAGGTATGGCTACACCTTC. Amino acids: CASSKRTIPRDSDRYGYTF.